This T cell receptor (beta chain) stems from a study of blood T cell repertoires in COVID-19. The ends lost 6 bases at V and 1 base at J; junction bases unmatched: 9. The V gene's germline CDR1 is LNHDA and CDR2 SQIVND (reference sequence). The CDR3 has 16 amino acids. Profiled with immunoSEQ multiplex PCR; TCRdb holds only in-frame clones, not every one. This sample yields tens of thousands of clones, of which more than 75% are seen a single time; 12% belongs to the top ten. The sequence was obtained from a human donor in a cohort sampled during active COVID-19. Material for sequencing was peripheral blood. The chain combines TRBV19 with TRBJ2-7; 10 bases line up with TRBD2. CDR3 nucleotide sequence: TGTGCCAGTAGCGGCTGGGCTAGCGGGGGTTCCTACGAGCAGTACTTC. Protein product: CASSGWASGGSYEQYF.